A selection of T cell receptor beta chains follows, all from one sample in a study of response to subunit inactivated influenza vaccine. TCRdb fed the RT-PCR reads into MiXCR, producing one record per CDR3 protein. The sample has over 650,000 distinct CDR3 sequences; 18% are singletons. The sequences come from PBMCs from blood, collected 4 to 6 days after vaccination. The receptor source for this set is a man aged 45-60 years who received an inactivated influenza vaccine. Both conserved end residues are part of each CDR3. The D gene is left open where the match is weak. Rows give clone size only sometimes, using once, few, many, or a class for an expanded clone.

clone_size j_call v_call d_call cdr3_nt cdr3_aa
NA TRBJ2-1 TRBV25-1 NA TGTGCCAGCAGTGGGGGGGGCGGCACTGAGCAGTTCTTC CASSGGGGTEQFF
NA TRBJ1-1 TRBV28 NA TGTGCCAGCAGTTTAACCGGGATTTATGAAGCTTTCTTT CASSLTGIYEAFF
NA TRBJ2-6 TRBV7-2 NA TGTGCCAGCAGCCCCGTAGGGGGTGTTGGGGCCAACGTCCTGACTTTC CASSPVGGVGANVLTF
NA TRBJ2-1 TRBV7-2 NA TGTGCCAGCAGCTTAAGACAGCCTTGGTATGAGCAGTTCTTC CASSLRQPWYEQFF
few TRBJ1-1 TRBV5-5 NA TGTGCCAGCAGCTGGGGACATTCGGTAAACACTGAAGCTTTCTTT CASSWGHSVNTEAFF
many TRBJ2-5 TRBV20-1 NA TGCAGTGCTAGAATAGGATCGGGGCTCGCGGAGACCCAGTACTTC CSARIGSGLAETQYF
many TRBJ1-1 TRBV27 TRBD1 TGTGCCAGCAGTTCCAGGACAGGGGGGTTTTATACTGAAGCTTTCTTT CASSSRTGGFYTEAFF
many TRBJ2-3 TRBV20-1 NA TGCAGCCGGACCATCACAGATACGCAGTATTTT CSRTITDTQYF
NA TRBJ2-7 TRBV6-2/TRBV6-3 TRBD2 TGTGCCAGCAGTTACGGTAGCGGGGGGACCTACGAGCAGTACTTC CASSYGSGGTYEQYF
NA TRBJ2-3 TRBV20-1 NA TGCAGTGCTAGAAGGTGGACAGATACGCAGTATTTT CSARRWTDTQYF
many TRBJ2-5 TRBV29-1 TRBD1 TGCAGCGCCACGAGACAGGGACAAGAGACCCAGTACTTC CSATRQGQETQYF